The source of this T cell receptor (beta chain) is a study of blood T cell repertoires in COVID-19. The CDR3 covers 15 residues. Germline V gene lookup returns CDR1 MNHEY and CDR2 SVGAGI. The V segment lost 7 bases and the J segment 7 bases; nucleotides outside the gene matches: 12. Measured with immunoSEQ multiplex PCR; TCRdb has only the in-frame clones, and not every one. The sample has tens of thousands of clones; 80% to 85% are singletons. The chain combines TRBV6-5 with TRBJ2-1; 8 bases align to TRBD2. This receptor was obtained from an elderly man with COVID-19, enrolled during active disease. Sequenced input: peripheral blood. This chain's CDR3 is CASNPRAGVRNEQFF. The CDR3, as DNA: TGTGCCAGCAACCCACGAGCGGGAGTAAGGAATGAGCAGTTCTTC.